This T cell receptor (beta chain) derives from a study of tissue T cells after allogeneic stem cell transplantation. Regarding time point: mouse harvest day 14 after allogeneic transplant. Each mouse received 10^7 T-cell-depleted marrow cells plus 10^6 splenic CD5+ T cells by tail vein. Sequencing of TCRbeta CDR3 at survey depth gave sequences and template counts. The assay was immunoSEQ multiplex PCR, and TCRdb's table has in-frame clones only and misses some. Among thousands of clones listed, approximately 53% were seen once. Broader study findings: Anatomically similar tissues had similar TCR repertoires within each patient. Motif-based clustering found tissue-specific repertoire signatures shared across patients, though few clones were shared. The patient cohort was small and clinically heterogeneous, with limited sampling depth.

With regard to this clone: Its antigen is currently unknown. Gene names and germline refer to mouse. Read sequence stops 1 residue before the CDR3 end, and the germline J gene provides the missing end.

This CDR3 has 13 residues. Per germline, CDR1 KGHPV and CDR2 FQNQEV (reference sequence). V gave up 4 bases and J gave up 2 bases, with 8 bases separating them. This chain connects TRBV26 to TRBJ1-2, with D perhaps TRBD1 (6 bases). The specimen was gut tissue. The clonotype originates from a female BALB/c mouse given C57BL/6 T cells with graft-versus-host disease after an allogeneic hematopoietic cell transplant. The CDR3 DNA, read in part, is TGTGCCAGCAGTCCTCAGGGGAACTCCGACTACACC. It is translated as CASSPQGNSDYT. The entire CDR3 sequence reads CASSPQGNSDYTF.